This T cell receptor (beta chain) was documented in a study of T cell responses to AZD1222 COVID-19 vaccine. Study-level information: Recipients boosted at about 4 weeks or about 12 weeks are pooled.

Note on this clone: What it recognizes is unknown.

Study results and limitations: Spike-wide coverage was observed for vaccine-associated CD4 TCRs, with dominant responses at 160-218 and 743-854. Repertoires were obtained only post-peak T cell response. Seropositive AZD1222 recipients at baseline numbered only 6 or 7.

The CDR3 totals 14 residues. V was cut by 6 bases and J by 0 bases, with 12 bases left in between. Germline loops: CDR1 MNHEY, CDR2 SVGAGI. The protocol was immunoSEQ multiplex PCR, while the TCRdb copy is restricted to in-frame clones and leaves out a portion. The sample yields roughly 120,000 clones, over 75% seen once. The chain carries TRBV6-5 and TRBJ2-7; D might be TRBD2 (5 bases). This sample comprised peripheral blood, obtained on day 0 of AZD1222 vaccination. The receptor was derived from an adult in good health. CDR3 sequence (DNA): TGTGCCAGCAGCCCGGACTTTAACTCCTACGAGCAGTACTTC. Translated: CASSPDFNSYEQYF.